The T cell receptor (beta chain) under discussion was sequenced for a study of T-cell memory formation after mild COVID-19. For the study at large: In these data, TCR clusters were largely donor specific.

With constant-segment primers, 5'RACE yielded cDNA libraries of TCR alpha and TCR beta that carried sample barcodes and UMIs. MiXCR was run by TCRdb on the 5' RACE reads, yielding one entry per CDR3 protein. Of 250,000 to 350,000 distinct CDR3 sequences listed, around an eighth were seen once; the top ten hold around 23%. Trimming left V 5 bases short and J 2 bases short, with 12 bases between. Germline CDR1 and CDR2: SGHTA and FQGNSA. The CDR3 has 14 amino acids. This clonotype was seen a few times. Sequencing was done on a sample of PBMCs or a T cell subset sorted from them (not recorded which). The sequence came from a man aged 18-30 years who had mild COVID-19 (a few samples of this study predate the infection). Cell type and time point are not known. This chain links TRBV7-2 with TRBJ1-1, with D possibly TRBD1 on 6 matching bases. The CDR3 here is CASSGKGGNTEAFF. CDR3 nucleotides: TGTGCCAGCAGCGGAAAGGGGGGTAACACTGAAGCTTTCTTT. The whole variable domain, filled in from reference TRBV7-2 and TRBJ1-1, reads GAGVSQSPSNKVTEKGKDVELRCDPISGHTALYWYRQSLGQGLEFLIYFQGNSAPDKSGLPSDRFSAERTGGSVSTLTIQRTQQEDSAVYLCASSGKGGNTEAFFGQGTRLTVV.